This passage covers 10 T cell receptor beta chains from one sample sequenced in a study of blood T cell repertoires in COVID-19. Generated by immunoSEQ multiplex PCR, the TCRdb table keeps only in-frame clones and is missing some. The repertoire holds roughly 280,000 clones, with approximately 88% as singletons. Sequencing was carried out using peripheral blood. Source of these receptors: a man aged 50 or older with acute or convalescent COVID-19.

The V gene is TRBV19, the J gene TRBJ1-6; no firm D call. This CDR3 has 16 residues. V shed 3 bases and J shed 4 bases, with 13 bases lying between them. CDR1 and CDR2 (germline): LNHDA, SQIVND (reference sequence). The CDR3 DNA is TGTGCCAGTAGTATCGTGGGCCAGTTGTATAATTCACCCCTCCACTTT. It yields the protein CASSIVGQLYNSPLHF.

The chain employs TRBV27 and TRBJ1-1, with 7 bases fitting TRBD1. V was pared by 4 bases and J by 5 bases, with 1 base of the junction left unmatched. The germline CDR1 and CDR2 sequences are MNHEY and SMNVEV (reference sequence). This CDR3 is 12 amino acids long. CDR3 bases: TGTGCCAGCAGTTACAGGGGAACTGAAGCTTTCTTT. Protein product: CASSYRGTEAFF.

The chain carries TRBV5-1 and TRBJ1-1; TRBD1 aligns across 8 bases. Trimming removed 0 bases from V and 8 bases from J; junction bases left unmatched: 0. CDR1 and CDR2 (germline): SGHRS, YFSETQ. CDR3 size: 12 residues. The CDR3 DNA reads TGCGCCAGCAGCTTGGGGGACAGGGAAGCTTTCTTT. Translating gives CASSLGDREAFF.

The chain joins TRBV2 to TRBJ1-6; D is ambiguous. Between the trimmed V and J ends, which lost 5 bases and 2 bases, there was a span of 16 bases. CDR3 length equals 17 residues. CDR1 is SNHLY and CDR2 is FYNNEI in the germline V gene. The CDR3 is CASSWILESPYNSPLHF. The CDR3 DNA reads TGTGCCAGCAGTTGGATACTAGAATCGCCCTATAATTCACCCCTCCACTTT.

The chain uses TRBV3-1 (or the pseudogene TRBV3-2) and TRBJ2-3, with a possible D match to TRBD2 (5 bases). Trimming removed 3 bases at V and 5 bases at J, with 12 bases between. In germline, CDR1 is LGHDT, CDR2 YNNKEL (reference sequence). This CDR3 has 14 amino acids. This CDR3 reads CASSHGIRGDTQYF. The CDR3 DNA sequence: TGTGCCAGCAGCCACGGGATTCGGGGAGATACGCAGTATTTT.

This clone came up a few times. The chain employs TRBV13 and TRBJ1-3; the D gene is possibly TRBD1 (5 bases). Germline CDR1 PRHDT, CDR2 FYEKMQ (reference sequence). This CDR3 contains 13 residues. The germline V and J ends were trimmed by 8 bases and 2 bases, with 10 bases remaining between them. In nucleotides, the CDR3 is TGTGCCAGCGGGCGGGACGCTGGAAACACCATATATTTT. It is translated as CASGRDAGNTIYF.

The chain recombines TRBV18 with TRBJ2-7, with a possible D match to TRBD2 (5 bases). Germline V CDR1 and CDR2: KGHSH, LQKENI. The CDR3 has 14 amino acids. Trimming removed 3 bases from V and 0 bases from J, with 9 bases in between. CDR3 sequence (DNA): TGTGCCAGCTCACCTCGAGGGAGCTCCTACGAGCAGTACTTC. Its translation is CASSPRGSSYEQYF.

The chain carries TRBV7-8 and TRBJ2-7; maybe TRBD2 (5 bases). V lost 1 base, J lost 3 bases, and 13 bases lay in between. The CDR3 has 15 residues. Looked up from germline, CDR1 is SGHVS and CDR2 is FQNEAQ. Here the CDR3 DNA reads TGTGCCAGCAGCTTAGGAGCGGCCGAGTTCTACGAGCAGTACTTC. This codes for CASSLGAAEFYEQYF. Complete variable domain (other parts from reference TRBV7-8 and TRBJ2-7): GAGVSQSPRYKVAKRGQDVALRCDPISGHVSLFWYQQALGQGPEFLTYFQNEAQLDKSGLPSDRFFAERPEGSVSTLKIQRTQQEDSAVYLCASSLGAAEFYEQYFGPGTRLTVT.

The rearrangement joins TRBV19 to TRBJ1-1; 10 bases agree with TRBD1. The V gene's germline CDR1 is LNHDA and CDR2 SQIVND (reference sequence). V lost 5 bases and J lost 3; bases outside the gene matches: 3. The CDR3 is 14 amino acids. CDR3 bases: TGTGCCAGTAGTCTGACAGGGGGCTACACTGAAGCTTTCTTT. It specifies CASSLTGGYTEAFF. Variable domain in full (rest from reference TRBV19 and TRBJ1-1): DGGITQSPKYLFRKEGQNVTLSCEQNLNHDAMYWYRQDPGQGLRLIYYSQIVNDFQKGDIAEGYSVSREKKESFPLTVTSAQKNPTAFYLCASSLTGGYTEAFFGQGTRLTVV.

V and J are TRBV7-9 and TRBJ1-4; TRBD1 aligns across 11 bases. Losses at the gene ends were 5 bases for V and 7 bases for J; bases not matched to a gene: 6. The CDR3 is made up of 15 amino acids. Germline-derived CDR1 and CDR2 are SEHNR and FQNEAQ (reference sequence). Here the CDR3 reads CASSPTGTGGEKLFF. The CDR3 DNA sequence: TGTGCCAGCAGCCCGACCGGGACAGGGGGTGAAAAACTGTTTTTT.